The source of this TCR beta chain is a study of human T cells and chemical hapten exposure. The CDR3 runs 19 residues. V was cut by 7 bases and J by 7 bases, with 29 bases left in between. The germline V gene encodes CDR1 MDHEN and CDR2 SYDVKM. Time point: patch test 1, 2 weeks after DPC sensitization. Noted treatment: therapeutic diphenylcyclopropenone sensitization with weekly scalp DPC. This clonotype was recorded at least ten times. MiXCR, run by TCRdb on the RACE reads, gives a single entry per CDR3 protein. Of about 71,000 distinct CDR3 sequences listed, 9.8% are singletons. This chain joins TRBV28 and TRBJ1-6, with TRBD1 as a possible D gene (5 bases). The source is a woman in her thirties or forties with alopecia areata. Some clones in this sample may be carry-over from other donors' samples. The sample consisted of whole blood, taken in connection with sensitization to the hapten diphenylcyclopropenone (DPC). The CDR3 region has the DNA TGTGCCAGCACCCTTCCCCAGGGATCTTCTAGGACTAGGAATTCACCCCTCCACTTT. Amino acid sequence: CASTLPQGSSRTRNSPLHF.